This T cell receptor (beta chain) comes out of a study of post-analysis software for immune sequencing data. Overall study context: Relapsing-remitting, secondary progressive and progressive-relapsing forms of multiple sclerosis all featured among disease courses.

Findings of the study overall: Among four or five TRBV segments more frequent in patients than controls were TRBV5-6, TRBV5-1 and TRBV20-1. Significantly lower normalized Chao1 diversity was seen in multiple sclerosis patients than in controls.

Presence of unique molecular identifiers characterized the TCR beta cDNA libraries. Between 1 and 10 million T cells gave rise to around 500,000 cDNA molecules. TCRdb re-analysed the PCR reads in MiXCR, keeping a single row per CDR3 protein. Of roughly 410,000 distinct CDR3 sequences in the sample, approximately 38% were seen once. The CDR3 is made up of 12 amino acids. Germline V CDR1 and CDR2: MDHEN, SYDVKM. With 5 bases removed from V and 6 bases from J, the gap between germline ends came to 11 bases. For this clonotype: Antigen specificity is unknown.

Sequences were obtained from blood. The chain combines TRBV28 with TRBJ2-7; D is uncertain. This sequence originates from a girl aged 10 to 17 with multiple sclerosis. Here the CDR3 DNA reads TGTGCCAGCAGTCCACTGCCCCCCGAGCAGTACTTC. Encoded protein: CASSPLPPEQYF.